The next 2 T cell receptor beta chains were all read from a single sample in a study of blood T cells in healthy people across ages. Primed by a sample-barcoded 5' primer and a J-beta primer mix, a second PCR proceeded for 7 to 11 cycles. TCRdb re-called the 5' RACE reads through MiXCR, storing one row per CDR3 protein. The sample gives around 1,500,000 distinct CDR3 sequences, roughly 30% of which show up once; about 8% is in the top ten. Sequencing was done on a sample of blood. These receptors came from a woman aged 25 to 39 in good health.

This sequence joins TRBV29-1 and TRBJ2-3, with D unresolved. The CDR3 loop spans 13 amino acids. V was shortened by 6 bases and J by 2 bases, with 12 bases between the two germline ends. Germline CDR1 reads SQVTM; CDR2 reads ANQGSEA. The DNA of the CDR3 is TGCAGCGTCGCTCAGGATAACACAGATACGCAGTATTTT. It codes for CSVAQDNTDTQYF.

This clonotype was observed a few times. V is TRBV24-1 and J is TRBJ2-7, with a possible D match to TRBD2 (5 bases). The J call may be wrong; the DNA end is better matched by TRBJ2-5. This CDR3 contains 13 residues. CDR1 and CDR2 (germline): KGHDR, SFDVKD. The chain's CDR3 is CATRVRGEETQYF. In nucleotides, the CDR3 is TGTGCCACCCGAGTCCGGGGTGAAGAGACCCAGTACTTC.